The clone carrying this T cell receptor (beta chain) has just one count. Patients from Seattle were sampled longitudinally, starting during active infection. This CDR3 comprises 18 residues. CDR1 and CDR2 (germline): SGHVS, FQNEAQ. V trimming: 5 bases; J trimming: 3 bases; junction bases outside the gene matches: 16. This entry is derived from a study of blood T cell repertoires in COVID-19. On the study more broadly: The study drew acute and convalescent COVID-19 samples from the United States, Italy and Spain.

Clones were read by immunoSEQ multiplex PCR, and TCRdb kept only the in-frame ones, dropping some. The sample contains about 350,000 clones, around 90% of which appear only once. This chain links TRBV7-8 with TRBJ2-4; TRBD2 aligns across 7 bases. This TCR came from a man younger than 45 with COVID-19, enrolled during active disease. Sequencing used peripheral blood. CDR3 DNA: TGTGCCAGCAGCCCCCGCCCACGGGGGGACTTTGGCAAAAACATTCAGTACTTC. Translated, it gives CASSPRPRGDFGKNIQYF.